The subject of this entry is one T cell receptor (beta chain). No antigen is known for it. This sample was taken from a study of T-cell memory formation after mild COVID-19. Regarding the study as a whole: Contracting clones from day 15 to 85 showed balanced CD4/CD8; later expanders favored CD4+. CD4+ clones that contracted lay mainly in CM and EM; CD8+ ones lay in EMRA.

Employing constant-segment primers, 5'RACE generated TCR alpha and TCR beta cDNA libraries bearing sample barcodes and UMIs. TCRdb redid the calling of the 5' RACE reads with MiXCR, one entry per CDR3 protein. The table has roughly 500,000 distinct CDR3 sequences, roughly 21% seen once. CDR1 and CDR2 from the germline V gene are SQVTM and ANQGSEA. The CDR3 extends over 10 amino acids. The V end was cut by 4 bases, the J end by 3 bases, with 3 bases between. The V and J genes are TRBV29-1 and TRBJ1-1; D unclear. The receptor comes from an adult woman who had mild COVID-19 (a few samples of this study predate the infection). Cell type and time point are not known. What was sequenced was PBMCs or a T cell subset sorted from them (not recorded which). The CDR3 DNA is TGCAGCGTTGTGCACACTGAAGCTTTCTTT. Protein product: CSVVHTEAFF.